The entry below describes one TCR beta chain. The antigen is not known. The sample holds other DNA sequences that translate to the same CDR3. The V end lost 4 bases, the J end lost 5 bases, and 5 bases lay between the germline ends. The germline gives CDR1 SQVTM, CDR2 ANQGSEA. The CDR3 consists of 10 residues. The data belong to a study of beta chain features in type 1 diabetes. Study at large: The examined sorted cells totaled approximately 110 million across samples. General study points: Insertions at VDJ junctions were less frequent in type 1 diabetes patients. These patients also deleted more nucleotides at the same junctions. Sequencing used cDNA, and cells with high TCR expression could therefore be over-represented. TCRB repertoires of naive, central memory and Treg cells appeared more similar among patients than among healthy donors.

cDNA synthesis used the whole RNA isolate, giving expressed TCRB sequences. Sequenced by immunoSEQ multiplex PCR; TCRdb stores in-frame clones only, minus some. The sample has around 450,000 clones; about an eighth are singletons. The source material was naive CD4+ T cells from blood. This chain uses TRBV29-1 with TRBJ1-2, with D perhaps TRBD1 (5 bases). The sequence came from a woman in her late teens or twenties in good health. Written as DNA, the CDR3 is TGCAGCGTTGGGGGGTATGGCTACACCTTC. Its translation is CSVGGYGYTF.